The source of this T cell receptor beta chain is a study of CD8+CD57+ T cells in acquired aplastic anemia. Study information: The study obtained an average of around 3.4 ug of DNA from sorted CD4+ and CD8+ cells.

This clonotype showed up many times. Its antigen is undetermined. Profiling of TCR beta VDJ combinations and CDR3 sequences used genomic DNA as template. Each CDR3 protein is one row after TCRdb ran MiXCR on the reads. The table shows roughly 180,000 distinct CDR3 sequences, with approximately 48% occurring only once. Germline V gives CDR1 SGHTA, CDR2 FQGTGA. There are 14 residues in the CDR3. V lost 5 bases and J lost 5, with 13 bases in between. Whole-study results and caveats: Researchers report that approximately 28 CD8+ CDR3 sequences appeared in both patients and controls.

Previously, flow cytometry had revealed CD8+CD57+ cell expansion in the patients chosen for sequencing. Every patient had severe acquired aplastic anemia. When blood sampling took place, the patients had received no therapy. Sequenced input: sorted CD4+, CD8+, or CD8+CD57+ T cells (not recorded which) from PBMCs. This TCR derives from a human donor with aplastic anemia. This chain links TRBV7-3 with TRBJ2-1; D possibly matches TRBD1 or TRBD2 (5 bases each). CDR3 protein: CASSHLGDDNEQFF. The CDR3 DNA sequence: TGTGCCAGCAGCCACCTTGGGGACGACAATGAGCAGTTCTTC.